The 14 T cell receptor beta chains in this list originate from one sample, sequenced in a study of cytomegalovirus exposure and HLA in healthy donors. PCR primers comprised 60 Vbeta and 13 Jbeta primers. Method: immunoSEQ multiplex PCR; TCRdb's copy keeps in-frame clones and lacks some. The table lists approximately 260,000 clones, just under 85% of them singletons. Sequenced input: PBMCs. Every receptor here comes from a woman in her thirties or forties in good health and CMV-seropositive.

The CDR3 protein is CAAQTVNTEAFF. The CDR3 DNA reads TGTGCCGCCCAAACAGTGAACACTGAAGCTTTCTTT. V is TRBV10-3 and J is TRBJ1-1, with D uncertain. Per germline, CDR1 ENHRY and CDR2 SYGVKD. The CDR3 is 12 residues long. Trimming took off 11 bases at V and 0 bases at J, with 10 bases between the two ends.

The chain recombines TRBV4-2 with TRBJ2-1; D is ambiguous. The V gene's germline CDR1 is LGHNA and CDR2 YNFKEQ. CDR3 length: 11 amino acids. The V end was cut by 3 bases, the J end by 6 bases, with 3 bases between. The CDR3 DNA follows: TGTGCCAGCAGCCACGTCAATGAGCAGTTCTTC. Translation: CASSHVNEQFF.

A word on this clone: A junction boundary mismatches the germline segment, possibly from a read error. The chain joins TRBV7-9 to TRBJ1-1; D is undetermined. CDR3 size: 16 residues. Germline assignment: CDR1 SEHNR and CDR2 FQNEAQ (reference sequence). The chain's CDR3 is CSSSFPPQTSDTEAFF. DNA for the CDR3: TGTTCCAGCAGCTTCCCTCCACAGACATCCGACACTGAAGCTTTCTTT.

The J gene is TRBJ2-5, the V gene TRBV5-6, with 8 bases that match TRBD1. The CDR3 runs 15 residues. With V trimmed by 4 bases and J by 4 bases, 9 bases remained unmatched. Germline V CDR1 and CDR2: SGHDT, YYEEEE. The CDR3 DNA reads TGTGCCAGCAGCCCCGGACAGGGTGGGGGAGAGACCCAGTACTTC. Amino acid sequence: CASSPGQGGGETQYF.

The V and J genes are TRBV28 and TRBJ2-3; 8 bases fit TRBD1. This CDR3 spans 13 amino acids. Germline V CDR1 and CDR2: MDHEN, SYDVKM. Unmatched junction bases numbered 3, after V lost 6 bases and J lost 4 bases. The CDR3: CASRTGQADTQYF. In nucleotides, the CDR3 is TGTGCCAGCAGGACGGGACAGGCAGATACGCAGTATTTT.

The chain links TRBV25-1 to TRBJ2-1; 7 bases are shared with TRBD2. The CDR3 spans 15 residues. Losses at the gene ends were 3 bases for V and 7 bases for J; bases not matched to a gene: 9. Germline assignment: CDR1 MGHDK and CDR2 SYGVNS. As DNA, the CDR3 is TGTGCCAGCAGTGATTACACGGGAGGTCGGAATGAGCAGTTCTTC. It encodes CASSDYTGGRNEQFF. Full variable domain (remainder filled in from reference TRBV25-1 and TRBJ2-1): EADIYQTPRYLVIGTGKKITLECSQTMGHDKMYWYQQDPGMELHLIHYSYGVNSTEKGDLSSESTVSRIRTEHFPLTLESARPSHTSQYLCASSDYTGGRNEQFFGPGTRLTVL.

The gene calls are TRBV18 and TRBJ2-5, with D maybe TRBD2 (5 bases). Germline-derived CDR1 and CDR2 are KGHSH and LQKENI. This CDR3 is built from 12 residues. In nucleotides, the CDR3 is TGTGCGTCAACCTACTATGGAGGCGCCCAGTACTTC. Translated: CASTYYGGAQYF.

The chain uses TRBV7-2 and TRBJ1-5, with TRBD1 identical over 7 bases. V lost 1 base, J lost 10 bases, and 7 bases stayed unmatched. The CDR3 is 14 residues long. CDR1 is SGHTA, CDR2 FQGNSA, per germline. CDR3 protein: CASSLERGLGPQHF. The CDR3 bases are TGTGCCAGCAGCTTAGAGAGGGGGCTTGGTCCCCAGCATTTT.

CDR3 loop: CASSERGPPLRDEKLFF. In nucleotides, the CDR3 is TGTGCCAGCAGTGAGCGGGGACCGCCTTTGAGGGATGAAAAACTGTTTTTT. The chain recombines TRBV6-1 with TRBJ1-4, with D perhaps TRBD1 (5 bases). Looked up from germline, CDR1 is MNHNS and CDR2 is SASEGT. Deletions cut 3 bases from V and 6 bases from J, with 20 bases between. This CDR3 has 17 amino acids.

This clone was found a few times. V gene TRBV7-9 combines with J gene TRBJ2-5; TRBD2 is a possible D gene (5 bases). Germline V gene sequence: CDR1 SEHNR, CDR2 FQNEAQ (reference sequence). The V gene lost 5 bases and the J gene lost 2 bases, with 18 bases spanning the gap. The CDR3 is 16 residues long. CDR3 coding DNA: TGTGCCAGCAGCGGAGCCCTACTAGGGCAGCAAGAGACCCAGTACTTC. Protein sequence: CASSGALLGQQETQYF.

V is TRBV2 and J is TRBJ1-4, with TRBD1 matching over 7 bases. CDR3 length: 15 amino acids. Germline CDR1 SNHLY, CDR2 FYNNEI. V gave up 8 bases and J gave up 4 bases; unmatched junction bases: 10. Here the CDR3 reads CASRDRENRNEKLFF. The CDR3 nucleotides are TGTGCCAGCCGAGACAGGGAGAACCGTAATGAAAAACTGTTTTTT.

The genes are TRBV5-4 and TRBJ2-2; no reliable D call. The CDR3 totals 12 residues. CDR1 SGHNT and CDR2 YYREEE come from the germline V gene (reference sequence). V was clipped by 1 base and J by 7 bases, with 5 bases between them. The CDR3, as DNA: TGTGCCAGCAGCTTGAATATCGGGGAGCTGTTTTTT. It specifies CASSLNIGELFF.

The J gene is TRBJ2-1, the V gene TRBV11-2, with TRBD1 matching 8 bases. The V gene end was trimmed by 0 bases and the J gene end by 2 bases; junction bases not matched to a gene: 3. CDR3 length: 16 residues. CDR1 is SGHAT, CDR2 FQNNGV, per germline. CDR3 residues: CASSLEGQGAYNEQFF. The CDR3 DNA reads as TGTGCCAGCAGCTTAGAAGGACAGGGCGCCTACAATGAGCAGTTCTTC.

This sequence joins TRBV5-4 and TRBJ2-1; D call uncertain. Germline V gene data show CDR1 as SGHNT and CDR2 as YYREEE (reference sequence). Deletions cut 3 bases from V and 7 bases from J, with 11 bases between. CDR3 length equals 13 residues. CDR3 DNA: TGTGCCAGCAGCTCTACCTCATCTAATGAGCAGTTCTTC. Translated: CASSSTSSNEQFF.